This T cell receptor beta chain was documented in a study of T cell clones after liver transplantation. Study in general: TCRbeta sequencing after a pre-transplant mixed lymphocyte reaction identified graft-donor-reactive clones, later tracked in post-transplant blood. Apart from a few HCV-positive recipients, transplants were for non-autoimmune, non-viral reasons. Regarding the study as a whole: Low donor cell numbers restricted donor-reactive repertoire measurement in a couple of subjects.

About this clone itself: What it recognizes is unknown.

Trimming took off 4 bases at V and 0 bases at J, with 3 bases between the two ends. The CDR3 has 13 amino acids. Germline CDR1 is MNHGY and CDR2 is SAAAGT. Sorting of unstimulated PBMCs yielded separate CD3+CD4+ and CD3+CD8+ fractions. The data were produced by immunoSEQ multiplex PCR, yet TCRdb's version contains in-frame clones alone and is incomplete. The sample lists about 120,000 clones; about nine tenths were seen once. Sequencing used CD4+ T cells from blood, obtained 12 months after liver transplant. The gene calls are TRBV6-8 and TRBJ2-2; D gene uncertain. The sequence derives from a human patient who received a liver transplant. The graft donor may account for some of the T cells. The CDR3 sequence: CASSSANTGELFF. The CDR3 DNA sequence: TGTGCCAGCAGTTCCGCGAACACCGGGGAGCTGTTTTTT.